This T cell receptor (beta chain) was found in a study of T cell changes during pregnancy in multiple sclerosis. Unmatched junction bases numbered 7, after V lost 3 bases and J lost 5 bases. This CDR3 region has 15 residues. Germline V gene sequence: CDR1 SQVTM, CDR2 ANQGSEA. Sequenced by immunoSEQ multiplex PCR; TCRdb stores in-frame clones only, minus some. The sample records roughly 80,000 clones, approximately 90% being singletons. The specimen was peripheral blood, collected before pregnancy. The rearrangement uses TRBV29-1 and TRBJ2-3; 11 bases line up with TRBD2. The clonotype comes from a female donor with multiple sclerosis, enrolled in a pregnancy study. This CDR3 reads CSVELAGGRGDTQYF. CDR3 coding DNA: TGCAGCGTTGAGCTAGCGGGAGGAAGGGGAGATACGCAGTATTTT.